This TCR beta chain was documented in a study of T-cell reconstitution after alpha-beta-depleted transplantation in children. As concerns this clonotype: Its specificity is unknown.

Trimming cost V 0 bases and J 6 bases, with 12 bases left between them. Germline loops: CDR1 DFQATT, CDR2 SNEGSKA (reference sequence). The length of the CDR3 is 14 residues. Notes on the study in general: Elevated TCRbeta diversity at day 60 was traced, in some patients, to surviving recipient T cells and thymic progenitors. Several hundred expanded graft clones reportedly were the source of alpha-beta T cells about two months after transplant. T-cell counts and diversity at one year post-transplant came mainly from newly produced T cells.

The TCRbeta library was prepared with unique molecular identifiers. Each CDR3 protein gets one entry after TCRdb re-called the PCR reads with MiXCR. Among approximately 400,000 distinct CDR3 sequences, around 16% were seen once, and the ten largest hold under 30%. This clonotype was obtained from a boy under two years old who had a stem cell transplant for Wiskott-Aldrich syndrome, so the T cells may come from the graft donor. The V and J genes are TRBV20-1 and TRBJ1-5; the D gene is possibly TRBD1 (5 bases). This specimen consisted of PBMCs, mostly from graft donor cells, obtained 360 days after TCRalphabeta/CD19-depleted stem cell transplant. The CDR3 sequence: CSARDAGKGQPQHF. CDR3 DNA sequence: TGCAGTGCTAGAGATGCAGGGAAAGGTCAGCCCCAGCATTTT.